Below, 26 T cell receptor beta chains from the same sample are listed, as sequenced in a study of blood T cell repertoires in COVID-19 (dated by TCRdb to 2020 to 2021). To prepare the library, the immunoSEQ multiplex PCR assay was applied. Imported from immuneACCESS, the table was reduced by TCRdb to in-frame sequences with V and J called. These copies leave out some clones; in studies compared against another copy, an unresolved V gene accounts for under half, and the cause of the remainder is not known. The sample yields about 300,000 clones; roughly 83% were counted once. The ten largest clones take up almost 1.5% of the sample. The sample was peripheral blood. The receptors were sampled from a human donor with COVID-19, enrolled during active disease. The donor label of this sample is uncertain.

This chain joins TRBV3-1 (or the pseudogene TRBV3-2) and TRBJ1-3; D remains ambiguous. This CDR3 has 15 residues. Per the germline V gene, CDR1 is LGHDT and CDR2 is YNNKEL (reference sequence). V was shortened by 4 bases and J by 4 bases, with 14 bases between the two germline ends. This CDR3 is CASSPSWATGNTIYF. The DNA for the CDR3 is TGTGCCAGCAGCCCGTCCTGGGCTACCGGAAACACCATATATTTT.

CDR3 in DNA: TGTGCCAGCAGCGAGAGGGGGACGCGTGGGTCCGTCAATGAGCAGTTCTTC. Translating gives CASSERGTRGSVNEQFF. This chain connects TRBV9 to TRBJ2-1, with a tentative D call TRBD1 (6 bases). The CDR3 extends over 17 amino acids. V dropped 3 bases and J dropped 6 bases, with 22 bases sitting between them. The germline V gene has CDR1 SGDLS and CDR2 YYNGEE.

The chain combines TRBV11-1 with TRBJ2-1, with 9 bases aligning to TRBD2. This CDR3 has 16 amino acids. Germline values: CDR1 SGHAT, CDR2 FQDESV (reference sequence). J was trimmed by 2 bases and V by 2 bases; bases with no gene match: 4. For the CDR3, the DNA is TGTGCCAGCAGCTTAAACGTAGCGGGAGCCTACAATGAGCAGTTCTTC. As protein: CASSLNVAGAYNEQFF.

This clone has a single count. V and J are TRBV7-9 and TRBJ2-3, with 7 nucleotides matching TRBD2. CDR1 SEHNR and CDR2 FQNEAQ come from the germline V gene (reference sequence). The CDR3 runs 15 residues. Germline trimming cut 2 bases from V and 6 bases from J; bases unmatched to any gene: 8. The CDR3: CASSLWAGVMDTQYF. CDR3 DNA sequence: TGTGCCAGCAGCTTATGGGCGGGAGTAATGGATACGCAGTATTTT.

The rearrangement uses TRBV3-1 (or the pseudogene TRBV3-2) and TRBJ2-1; the D gene is possibly TRBD1 (5 bases). Germline values: CDR1 LGHDT, CDR2 YNNKEL (reference sequence). The V end lost 1 base, the J end lost 4 bases, and 8 bases lay between the germline ends. The CDR3 is made up of 14 amino acids. The CDR3 DNA is TGTGCCAGCAGCCAAGGGAACAGGTACAATGAGCAGTTCTTC. Protein sequence: CASSQGNRYNEQFF.

The genes are TRBV6-5 and TRBJ2-5, with 12 bases aligning to TRBD1. The CDR3 is 15 amino acids. From germline, CDR1 is MNHEY and CDR2 SVGAGI. The ends lost 6 bases at V and 6 bases at J; junction bases unmatched: 8. The CDR3, as DNA: TGTGCCAGCAGAAGGCCGGGACAGGGGGCGAAGACCCAGTACTTC. This encodes CASRRPGQGAKTQYF.

The gene calls are TRBV27 and TRBJ2-7; 14 nucleotides line up with TRBD2. Germline CDR1 reads MNHEY; CDR2 reads SMNVEV (reference sequence). V was pared by 1 base and J by 6 bases, with 5 bases of the junction left unmatched. This CDR3 spans 16 amino acids. The CDR3 loop reads CASSLYGLAGGVEQYF. Written as DNA, the CDR3 is TGTGCCAGCAGTTTATACGGACTAGCGGGAGGAGTCGAGCAGTACTTC.

The V gene is TRBV29-1, the J gene TRBJ1-1, with a weak D call TRBD1 (6 bases). CDR3 size: 14 residues. CDR1 SQVTM and CDR2 ANQGSEA come from the germline V gene. V was cut by 8 bases and J by 1 base, with 17 bases left in between. CDR3 loop: CSFRPLTGNTEAFF. In DNA, the CDR3 is TGCAGCTTTAGGCCCCTGACAGGGAACACTGAAGCTTTCTTT.

The V gene is TRBV10-3, the J gene TRBJ2-1; 9 bases are shared with TRBD2. The CDR3 has 18 residues. The germline CDR1 and CDR2 sequences are ENHRY and SYGVKD. The trim removed 2 bases at V and 2 bases at J, leaving 10 bases unmatched. This CDR3 is CAISEGGGRASTYNEQFF. For the CDR3, the DNA is TGTGCCATCAGTGAGGGAGGCGGGAGGGCCTCTACCTACAATGAGCAGTTCTTC.

V gene TRBV6-5 combines with J gene TRBJ2-3; no definite D call. Looked up from germline, CDR1 is MNHEY and CDR2 is SVGAGI. This CDR3 has 14 residues. The V end lost 5 bases, the J end lost 6 bases, and 15 bases lay between the germline ends. The CDR3: CASSLHRSWDTQYF. The CDR3 DNA is TGTGCCAGCAGTCTTCATCGGAGTTGGGATACGCAGTATTTT.

The V call is TRBV6-1, the J call TRBJ1-2; no clear D gene. CDR3 length: 14 residues. Trimming pared 2 bases from V and 2 bases from J, leaving 9 bases between. Germline values: CDR1 MNHNS, CDR2 SASEGT. The CDR3 loop is CASSESTTNYGYTF. DNA for the CDR3: TGTGCCAGCAGTGAAAGTACAACCAACTATGGCTACACCTTC.

This chain connects TRBV4-1 to TRBJ2-7; 8 nucleotides match TRBD2. V dropped 3 bases and J dropped 1; count of bases not matched to a gene: 11. Germline V gene sequence: CDR1 MGHRA, CDR2 YSYEKL. This CDR3 is 17 amino acids long. The CDR3 nucleotides read TGCGCCAGCAGCCACGGGGGGGGCTTTAGAAGGTCCTACGAGCAGTACTTC. Its protein product is CASSHGGGFRRSYEQYF.

This CDR3 is CASRHPTGPGGYTF. CDR3 bases: TGTGCCAGCAGACACCCGACAGGGCCAGGTGGCTACACCTTC. The chain couples TRBV6-5 to TRBJ1-2, with 7 bases lining up with TRBD1. The germline CDR1 and CDR2 sequences are MNHEY and SVGAGI. Trimming cost V 6 bases and J 7 bases; bases outside gene matches: 11. The CDR3 totals 14 residues.

The V call is TRBV27, the J call TRBJ1-4; D uncertain. Per germline, CDR1 MNHEY and CDR2 SMNVEV (reference sequence). The CDR3 is made up of 15 amino acids. V lost 7 bases to trimming and J lost 0 bases, with 12 bases between them. CDR3 nucleotide sequence: TGTGCCAGCATGAATCTAGGTGCAACTAATGAAAAACTGTTTTTT. Translation: CASMNLGATNEKLFF.

DNA of the CDR3: TGTGCCAGCAGCCAAGATTCCCGTACAGATAATTCACCCCTCCACTTT. It encodes CASSQDSRTDNSPLHF. This chain connects TRBV4-2 to TRBJ1-6; no clear D. Trimming left V 0 bases short and J 5 bases short, with 11 bases between. Germline V gene lookup returns CDR1 LGHNA and CDR2 YNFKEQ. This CDR3 has 16 residues.

This clone is a singleton in its sample. This chain links TRBV4-1 with TRBJ2-1; TRBD2 is a possible D gene (6 bases). Per the germline V gene, CDR1 is MGHRA and CDR2 is YSYEKL. This CDR3 has 14 amino acids. The ends were cut back, 4 bases at V and 8 bases at J, with 15 bases in the middle. In nucleotides, the CDR3 is TGCGCCAGCAGCCTGAGGGAGGATCGGGATGAGCAGTTCTTC. This encodes CASSLREDRDEQFF.

This sequence joins TRBV6-5 and TRBJ1-1; 11 positions match TRBD1. The CDR3 is 15 residues long. V shed 6 bases and J 4 bases; nucleotides not matched to a gene: 7. Germline lookup yields CDR1 MNHEY and CDR2 SVGAGI. The CDR3, as DNA: TGTGCCAGCAGCCCCACCGGGACAGGGGGCACTGAAGCTTTCTTT. Translated, it gives CASSPTGTGGTEAFF.

The chain carries TRBV28 and TRBJ1-4, with D possibly TRBD1 on 5 matching bases. The V and J ends lost 2 bases and 4 bases respectively, with 5 bases between them. The germline V gene has CDR1 MDHEN and CDR2 SYDVKM. The CDR3 has 13 amino acids. As DNA, the CDR3 is TGTGCCAGCAGTTTAGACAGTAATGAAAAACTGTTTTTT. Translated, it gives CASSLDSNEKLFF.

The chain uses TRBV5-6 and TRBJ2-1; TRBD2 agrees at 11 bases. This CDR3 region has 16 residues. CDR1 and CDR2 (germline): SGHDT, YYEEEE. Trimming at V came to 4 bases and at J to 4 bases, leaving 7 bases not matched to a gene. CDR3 in DNA: TGTGCCAGCAGCCCGAGGCTAGCGGGAGGTTACAATGAGCAGTTCTTC. It specifies CASSPRLAGGYNEQFF.

The V and J genes are TRBV15 and TRBJ1-2, with 9 positions matching TRBD1. This CDR3 region has 17 residues. Looked up from germline, CDR1 is LNHNV and CDR2 is YYDKDF (reference sequence). V trimming: 0 bases; J trimming: 7 bases; junction bases outside the gene matches: 12. CDR3 sequence reads: CATSRDRGTGGRFGYTF. Here the CDR3 DNA reads TGTGCCACCAGCAGAGATCGAGGAACAGGGGGCCGGTTTGGCTACACCTTC.

This clone has only one observation. V and J are TRBV6-6 and TRBJ2-7, with 8 bases aligning to TRBD1. The CDR3 is made up of 15 amino acids. Germline V lookup: CDR1 MNHNY, CDR2 SVGAGI (reference sequence). Trimming at V came to 6 bases and at J to 4 bases, leaving 11 bases not matched to a gene. CDR3 sequence reads: CASRSGQGLFYEQYF. CDR3 DNA: TGTGCCAGCAGGAGCGGACAGGGCCTCTTTTACGAGCAGTACTTC.

The chain combines TRBV7-9 with TRBJ2-3; 11 bases match TRBD1. Germline V gives CDR1 SEHNR, CDR2 FQNEAQ (reference sequence). V dropped 8 bases and J dropped 2; count of bases not matched to a gene: 3. CDR3 length: 14 residues. The CDR3 protein is CASGTGGDTDTQYF. The CDR3 DNA is TGTGCCAGCGGGACAGGGGGAGACACAGATACGCAGTATTTT.

The chain employs TRBV15 and TRBJ2-3; 12 bases match TRBD2. CDR3 size: 17 residues. V was clipped by 4 bases and J by 5 bases; unmatched bases: 10. Germline assignment: CDR1 LNHNV and CDR2 YYDKDF (reference sequence). The CDR3 sequence is CATSIGSGLAGKDTQYF. The CDR3 region has the DNA TGTGCCACCAGCATCGGTTCAGGACTAGCGGGAAAAGATACGCAGTATTTT.

The chain uses TRBV7-3 and TRBJ2-1, with D tentatively TRBD1 (6 bases). V was shortened by 4 bases and J by 5 bases, with 12 bases between the two germline ends. In germline, CDR1 is SGHTA, CDR2 FQGTGA. The CDR3 runs 14 residues. The CDR3: CASSSQGPNNEQFF. CDR3 bases: TGTGCCAGCAGCTCACAGGGCCCTAACAATGAGCAGTTCTTC. Full variable domain (rest looked up from reference TRBV7-3 and TRBJ2-1): GAGVSQTPSNKVTEKGKYVELRCDPISGHTALYWYRQSLGQGPEFLIYFQGTGAADDSGLPNDRFFAVRPEGSVSTLKIQRTERGDSAVYLCASSSQGPNNEQFFGPGTRLTVL.

This chain uses TRBV2 with TRBJ1-5; 9 bases match TRBD1. In germline, CDR1 is SNHLY, CDR2 FYNNEI. V lost 2 bases and J lost 1; bases outside the gene matches: 3. The CDR3 is made up of 16 amino acids. CDR3 sequence: CASSERDRGSNQPQHF. The CDR3 nucleotides are TGTGCCAGCAGTGAAAGAGACAGGGGGAGCAATCAGCCCCAGCATTTT.

This rearrangement joins TRBV12-3 or TRBV12-4 to TRBJ2-1, with 13 bases identical to TRBD2. V was clipped by 7 bases and J by 9 bases; unmatched bases: 3. The CDR3 runs to 13 residues. The DNA for the CDR3 is TGTGCCAGCACCAGGACTAGCGGGGGTGAGCAGTTCTTC. Protein sequence: CASTRTSGGEQFF.